The sequence of this T cell receptor (beta chain) was determined in a study of early T cells in non-severe SARS-CoV-2 infection. As for the study in general: Sequencing of bulk RNA from unsorted whole blood was done, without chain pairing.

Germline assignment: CDR1 MDHEN and CDR2 SYDVKM. The CDR3 contains 16 residues. The V segment lost 5 bases and the J segment 2 bases; nucleotides outside the gene matches: 7. A note on this clonotype: What it binds is not known.

General study results and limits: The VDJdb matching leaned toward anti-spike CD8 responses and overlooked private and CD4 specificities.

Attachment of unique molecular identifiers was made to individual cDNA molecules. One entry per CDR3 protein results from TCRdb running MiXCR on the 5' RACE reads. Of roughly 62,000 distinct CDR3 sequences listed, approximately 7.7% are singletons. This rearrangement joins TRBV28 to TRBJ2-3; TRBD2 matches 10 bases. The TCR originated in an adult who was a healthcare worker with PCR-confirmed SARS-CoV-2 infection or an uninfected control (not recorded which). Material for sequencing was whole blood. CDR3 coding DNA: TGTGCCAGCAGTGAACCTAGCGGGAGATTCACAGATACGCAGTATTTT. Translation gives CASSEPSGRFTDTQYF.